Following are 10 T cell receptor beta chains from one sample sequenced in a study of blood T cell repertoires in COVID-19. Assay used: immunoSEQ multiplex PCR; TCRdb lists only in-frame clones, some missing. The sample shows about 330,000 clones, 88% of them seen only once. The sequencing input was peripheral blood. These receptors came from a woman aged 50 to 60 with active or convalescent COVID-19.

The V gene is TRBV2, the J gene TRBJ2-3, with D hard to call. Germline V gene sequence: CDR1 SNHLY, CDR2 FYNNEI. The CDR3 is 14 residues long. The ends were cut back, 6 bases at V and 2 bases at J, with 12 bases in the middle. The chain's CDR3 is CASSLSGFTDTQYF. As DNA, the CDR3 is TGTGCCAGCAGCTTGTCAGGTTTCACAGATACGCAGTATTTT.

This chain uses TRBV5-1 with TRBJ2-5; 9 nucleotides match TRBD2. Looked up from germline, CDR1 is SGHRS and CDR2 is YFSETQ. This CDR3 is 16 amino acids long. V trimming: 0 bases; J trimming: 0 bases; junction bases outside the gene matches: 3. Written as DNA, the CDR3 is TGCGCCAGCAGCTTGGGACGACTAGCGGACCAAGAGACCCAGTACTTC. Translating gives CASSLGRLADQETQYF.

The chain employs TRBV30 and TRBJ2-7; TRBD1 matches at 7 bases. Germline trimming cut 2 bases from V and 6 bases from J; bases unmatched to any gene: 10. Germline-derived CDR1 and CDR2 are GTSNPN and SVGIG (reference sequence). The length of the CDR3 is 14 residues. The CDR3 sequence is CAWSTGQRKFEQYF. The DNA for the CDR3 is TGTGCCTGGAGTACGGGACAGAGGAAGTTCGAGCAGTACTTC. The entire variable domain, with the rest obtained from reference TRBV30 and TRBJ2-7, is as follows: SQTIHQWPATLVQPVGSPLSLECTVEGTSNPNLYWYRQAAGRGLQLLFYSVGIGQISSEVPQNLSASRPQDRQFILSSKKLLLSDSGFYLCAWSTGQRKFEQYFGPGTRLTVT.

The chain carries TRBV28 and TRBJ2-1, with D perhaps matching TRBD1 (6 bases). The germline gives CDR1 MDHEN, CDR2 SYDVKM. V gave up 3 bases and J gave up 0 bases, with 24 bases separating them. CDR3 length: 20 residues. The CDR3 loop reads CASSLMVSLTGPSSYNEQFF. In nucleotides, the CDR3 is TGTGCCAGCAGTTTGATGGTCTCGTTGACAGGACCCAGCTCCTACAATGAGCAGTTCTTC.

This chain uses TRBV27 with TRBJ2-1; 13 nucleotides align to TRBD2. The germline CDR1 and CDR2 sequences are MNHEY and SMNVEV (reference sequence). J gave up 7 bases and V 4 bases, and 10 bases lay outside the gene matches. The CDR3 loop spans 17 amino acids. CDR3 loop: CASSSQRLAGGGNEQFF. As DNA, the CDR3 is TGTGCCAGCAGTTCCCAAAGACTAGCGGGGGGTGGGAATGAGCAGTTCTTC.

The CDR3 DNA reads as TGTGCCAGCAGTGACAGGGGGCGGGATACGCAGTATTTT. It specifies CASSDRGRDTQYF. The V gene is TRBV6-4, the J gene TRBJ2-3; 7 bases fit TRBD1. The germline V gene has CDR1 MRHNA and CDR2 SNTAGT. There are 13 residues in the CDR3. The trim removed 2 bases at V and 6 bases at J, leaving 2 bases unmatched.

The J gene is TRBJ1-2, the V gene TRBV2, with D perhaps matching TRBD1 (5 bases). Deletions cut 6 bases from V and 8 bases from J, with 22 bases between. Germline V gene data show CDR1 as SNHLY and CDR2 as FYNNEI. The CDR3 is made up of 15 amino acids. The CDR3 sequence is CASSPDPGGGAGYTF. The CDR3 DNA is TGTGCCAGCAGCCCGGACCCTGGGGGAGGGGCCGGCTACACCTTC.

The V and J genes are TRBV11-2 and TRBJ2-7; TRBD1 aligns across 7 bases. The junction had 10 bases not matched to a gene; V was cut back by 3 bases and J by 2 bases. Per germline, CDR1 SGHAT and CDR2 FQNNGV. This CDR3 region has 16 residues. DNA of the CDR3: TGTGCCAGCAGCTTGACAGGGTCTGGGGACGCCTACGAGCAGTACTTC. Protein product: CASSLTGSGDAYEQYF. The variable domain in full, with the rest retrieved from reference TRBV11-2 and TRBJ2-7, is EAGVAQSPRYKIIEKRQSVAFWCNPISGHATLYWYQQILGQGPKLLIQFQNNGVVDDSQLPKDRFSAERLKGVDSTLKIQPAKLEDSAVYLCASSLTGSGDAYEQYFGPGTRLTVT.

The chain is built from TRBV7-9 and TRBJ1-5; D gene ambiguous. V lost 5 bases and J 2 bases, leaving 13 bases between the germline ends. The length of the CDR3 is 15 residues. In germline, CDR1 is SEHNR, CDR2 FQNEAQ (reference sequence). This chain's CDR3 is CASSQEGLGNQPQHF. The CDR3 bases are TGTGCCAGCAGCCAAGAGGGATTGGGCAATCAGCCCCAGCATTTT.

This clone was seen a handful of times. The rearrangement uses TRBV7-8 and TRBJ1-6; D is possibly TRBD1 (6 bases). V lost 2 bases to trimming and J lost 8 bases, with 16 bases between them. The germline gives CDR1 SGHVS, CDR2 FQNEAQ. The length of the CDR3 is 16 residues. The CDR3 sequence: CASSLITQGTDSPLHF. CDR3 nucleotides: TGTGCCAGCAGCTTAATCACCCAGGGGACGGATTCACCCCTCCACTTT.